This is a list of T cell receptor beta chains from one sample in a study of shared clonotypes between healthy human individuals. Clones were sequenced by immunoSEQ multiplex PCR, and TCRdb holds only the in-frame ones, with some missing. The table includes hundreds of thousands of clones, more than 95% detected once. The sample comprised naive CD4+ T cells sorted from blood. The source is a woman aged 25 to 39 in good health. Both conserved end residues are part of each CDR3. D genes are given only for firm matches. Not every row has a clone size; where given, it reads once, few, many or a size class.

CDR3aa: CASSLGVGGSGETQYF
CDR3nt: TGTGCCAGCAGTCTGGGGGTCGGGGGGTCAGGTGAGACCCAGTACTTC
j_gene: TRBJ2-5
d_gene: TRBD2
v_gene: TRBV27
abundance: NA

CDR3aa: CASSYSPGLAKNIQYF
CDR3nt: TGTGCCAGCAGTTACAGTCCAGGACTAGCCAAAAACATTCAGTACTTC
j_gene: TRBJ2-4
d_gene: NA
v_gene: TRBV6-5
abundance: NA

CDR3aa: CASSPGQGAYEQYF
CDR3nt: TGTGCCAGCAGTCCCGGACAGGGGGCCTACGAGCAGTACTTC
j_gene: TRBJ2-7
d_gene: TRBD1
v_gene: TRBV7-2
abundance: NA

CDR3aa: CATNLNHEQYF
CDR3nt: TGTGCCACCAACCTTAACCACGAGCAGTACTTC
j_gene: TRBJ2-7
d_gene: NA
v_gene: TRBV7-2
abundance: NA

CDR3aa: CARTMLRLAKNIQYF
CDR3nt: TGTGCCCGGACGATGCTCAGGCTAGCCAAAAACATTCAGTACTTC
j_gene: TRBJ2-4
d_gene: NA
v_gene: TRBV7-3
abundance: NA

CDR3aa: CASSIAPGQNTEAFF
CDR3nt: TGTGCCAGTAGTATAGCCCCGGGACAGAACACTGAAGCTTTCTTT
j_gene: TRBJ1-1
d_gene: NA
v_gene: TRBV19
abundance: NA

CDR3aa: CASSLALAGGITDTQYF
CDR3nt: TGCGCCAGCAGCTTGGCGCTAGCGGGAGGCATCACAGATACGCAGTATTTT
j_gene: TRBJ2-3
d_gene: TRBD2
v_gene: TRBV5-1
abundance: NA

CDR3aa: CASSPVAGGQETQYF
CDR3nt: TGTGCCAGCAGCCCGGTGGCAGGGGGCCAAGAGACCCAGTACTTC
j_gene: TRBJ2-5
d_gene: TRBD1
v_gene: TRBV27
abundance: NA

CDR3aa: CASSWPRDKPDSNQPQHF
CDR3nt: TGTGCCAGCAGCTGGCCCCGGGACAAACCAGATAGCAATCAGCCCCAGCATTTT
j_gene: TRBJ1-5
d_gene: NA
v_gene: TRBV7-8
abundance: NA

CDR3aa: CASSFGTSGSDEQYF
CDR3nt: TGTGCCAGTTCCTTTGGGACTAGCGGGAGTGACGAGCAGTACTTC
j_gene: TRBJ2-7
d_gene: TRBD2
v_gene: TRBV2
abundance: NA

CDR3aa: CASSPDGRSNTGELFF
CDR3nt: TGCGCCAGCAGCCCCGACGGGAGATCGAACACCGGGGAGCTGTTTTTT
j_gene: TRBJ2-2
d_gene: NA
v_gene: TRBV5-1
abundance: NA

CDR3aa: CASGDGASGRNEQFF
CDR3nt: TGTGCCAGCGGAGATGGGGCTAGCGGGAGGAATGAGCAGTTCTTC
j_gene: TRBJ2-1
d_gene: TRBD2
v_gene: TRBV6-4
abundance: once

CDR3aa: CASSVSFVLGGGYTF
CDR3nt: TGTGCCAGCAGCGTCTCCTTCGTCCTGGGCGGTGGCTACACCTTC
j_gene: TRBJ1-2
d_gene: NA
v_gene: TRBV27
abundance: NA

CDR3aa: CASSLEKSSGYTF
CDR3nt: TGCGCCAGCAGCTTGGAAAAATCTTCTGGCTACACCTTC
j_gene: TRBJ1-2
d_gene: NA
v_gene: TRBV5-1
abundance: once

CDR3aa: CASSSMNRVLNTEAFF
CDR3nt: TGTGCCAGCAGCTCGATGAACAGGGTTTTGAACACTGAAGCTTTCTTT
j_gene: TRBJ1-1
d_gene: NA
v_gene: TRBV7-3
abundance: NA

CDR3aa: CASSPGDRGNQPQHF
CDR3nt: TGTGCCAGCTCACCCGGGGACAGGGGCAATCAGCCCCAGCATTTT
j_gene: TRBJ1-5
d_gene: TRBD1
v_gene: TRBV18
abundance: NA

CDR3aa: CSAGLTRYEQYF
CDR3nt: TGCAGCGCCGGCCTGACTAGGTACGAGCAGTACTTC
j_gene: TRBJ2-7
d_gene: NA
v_gene: TRBV29-1
abundance: NA

CDR3aa: CASSGQGLSNQPQHF
CDR3nt: TGTGCCAGTAGCGGACAGGGACTTAGCAATCAGCCCCAGCATTTT
j_gene: TRBJ1-5
d_gene: TRBD1
v_gene: TRBV19
abundance: NA

CDR3aa: CASSQADLAVGPMGIYNEQFF
CDR3nt: TGCGCCAGCAGCCAGGCGGATCTAGCGGTTGGCCCGATGGGGATCTACAATGAGCAGTTCTTC
j_gene: TRBJ2-1
d_gene: TRBD2
v_gene: TRBV4-1
abundance: NA

CDR3aa: CASMTSGRSGDEQYF
CDR3nt: TGTGCCAGCATGACCAGCGGGCGATCAGGCGACGAGCAGTACTTC
j_gene: TRBJ2-7
d_gene: NA
v_gene: TRBV28
abundance: NA

CDR3aa: CASSPGSGNTIYF
CDR3nt: TGTGCCAGCTCACCAGGGTCTGGAAACACCATATATTTT
j_gene: TRBJ1-3
d_gene: NA
v_gene: TRBV18
abundance: NA

CDR3aa: CASSVEGGELFF
CDR3nt: TGCGCCAGCAGCGTGGAGGGAGGGGAGCTGTTTTTT
j_gene: TRBJ2-2
d_gene: NA
v_gene: TRBV5-1
abundance: NA

CDR3aa: CASSWQGLQETQYF
CDR3nt: TGTGCCAGCTCCTGGCAGGGGTTACAAGAGACCCAGTACTTC
j_gene: TRBJ2-5
d_gene: NA
v_gene: TRBV5-6
abundance: NA

CDR3aa: CASSVDGKNEQFF
CDR3nt: TGTGCCAGCAGCGTAGACGGAAAGAATGAGCAGTTCTTC
j_gene: TRBJ2-1
d_gene: NA
v_gene: TRBV9
abundance: NA

CDR3aa: CASSDKGGGSYNEQFF
CDR3nt: TGTGCCAGCAGTGACAAAGGAGGGGGCTCCTACAATGAGCAGTTCTTC
j_gene: TRBJ2-1
d_gene: NA
v_gene: TRBV2
abundance: NA

CDR3aa: CASSSEGGETGELFF
CDR3nt: TGTGCCAGCAGCTCAGAAGGCGGGGAAACCGGGGAGCTGTTTTTT
j_gene: TRBJ2-2
d_gene: NA
v_gene: TRBV4-2
abundance: NA

CDR3aa: CASLLAGNYEQYF
CDR3nt: TGCGCCAGCCTACTAGCGGGGAACTACGAGCAGTACTTC
j_gene: TRBJ2-7
d_gene: TRBD2
v_gene: TRBV10-2
abundance: NA

CDR3aa: CASSAGELRRSSYNEQFF
CDR3nt: TGCGCCAGCAGTGCCGGGGAGTTGAGGCGGAGCTCCTACAATGAGCAGTTCTTC
j_gene: TRBJ2-1
d_gene: NA
v_gene: TRBV10-1
abundance: NA

CDR3aa: CASSSLGTNEKLFF
CDR3nt: TGCGCCAGCAGCTCTTTGGGGACTAATGAAAAACTGTTTTTT
j_gene: TRBJ1-4
d_gene: NA
v_gene: TRBV5-1
abundance: NA

CDR3aa: CASSEAGGRTDTQYF
CDR3nt: TGTGCCAGCAGTGAGGCGGGAGGGCGCACAGATACGCAGTATTTT
j_gene: TRBJ2-3
d_gene: TRBD2
v_gene: TRBV6-1
abundance: NA

CDR3aa: CASSTGTARETQYF
CDR3nt: TGTGCCAGTAGTACCGGGACAGCTAGAGAGACCCAGTACTTC
j_gene: TRBJ2-5
d_gene: TRBD1
v_gene: TRBV19
abundance: NA

CDR3aa: CASSLSGANVLTF
CDR3nt: TGTGCCAGCAGTTTATCAGGGGCCAACGTCCTGACTTTC
j_gene: TRBJ2-6
d_gene: NA
v_gene: TRBV27
abundance: NA